These T cell receptor beta chains were read from a single sample in a study of T cell repertoires in cytomegalovirus infection. In TCRdb, the reads were re-called with MiXCR into one record per CDR3 protein. The sample holds a few hundred thousand distinct CDR3 sequences, roughly 25% seen once. These receptors are not linked to any known antigen. Here the sequenced sample was cultured PBMCs, taken from culture after CMV antigen stimulation. The receptors stem from a human donor in good health (CMV status not recorded). Some clones in this sample may be carry-over from other donors' samples. The CDR3 runs from the conserved cysteine through the conserved F or W. The D gene is left open where the match is weak. Size tells how often a clone was seen (once, few, many) or the class of an expanded clone, and some rows leave it out.

TGTGCCAGCAGATCAGAGAACTATGGCTACACCTTC	CASRSENYGYTF	few	TRBV7-9	TRBJ1-2	NA
TGTGCCAGCAGGCCGGGACTAGCCGGGGAGACCCAGTACTTC	CASRPGLAGETQYF	few	TRBV28	TRBJ2-5	TRBD2
TGTGCCAGCAGTGTGCCGATCGGGGGGAACGGGGAGCTGTTTTTT	CASSVPIGGNGELFF	few	TRBV6-1	TRBJ2-2	TRBD2
TGTGCCAGCAGCTCCGGGACAGGAGGGAGAGGGACTGAAGCTTTCTTT	CASSSGTGGRGTEAFF	many	TRBV7-2	TRBJ1-1	TRBD1
TGTGCCAGCAGCCAAAACCCGGGACTCCGGGGCGCAGAGACCCAGTACTTC	CASSQNPGLRGAETQYF	NA	TRBV3-1	TRBJ2-5	NA
TGTGCCAGCAGCTTGTTACAGCTACAAAGCAATGAGCAGTTCTTC	CASSLLQLQSNEQFF	NA	TRBV5-5	TRBJ2-1	NA
TGTGCCAGCAGCTTAGGGGTCAGTGTGAATGAGCAGTTCTTC	CASSLGVSVNEQFF	NA	TRBV7-9	TRBJ2-1	NA
TGTGCCAGCAGCTTAGAACTAGCGGGAGGATCGGGGGAGCTGTTTTTT	CASSLELAGGSGELFF	few	TRBV11-2	TRBJ2-2	TRBD2
TGTGCCAGCAGTTCCACGGACAAAACCCCCTACGAGCAGTACTTC	CASSSTDKTPYEQYF	NA	TRBV28	TRBJ2-7	NA
TGTGCCAGCAGAGGGCCGGGACAGGGAAGTGGCTACACCTTC	CASRGPGQGSGYTF	few	TRBV7-6	TRBJ1-2	TRBD1
TGCACCAGCAGCTCAGGCATGGGGGGAGCTGAAGCTTTCTTT	CTSSSGMGGAEAFF	NA	TRBV5-1	TRBJ1-1	NA
TGTGCCAGCAGTTACTCGATCGCCTTTAAAACGGACTATGGCTACACCTTC	CASSYSIAFKTDYGYTF	NA	TRBV6-5	TRBJ1-2	NA
TGTGCCAGTGACCCCGATACGATAACAGATACGCAGTATTTT	CASDPDTITDTQYF	NA	TRBV19	TRBJ2-3	NA
TGTGCCAGCTCCCCCCGGGTCCCCATCTATGGCTACACCTTC	CASSPRVPIYGYTF	few	TRBV18	TRBJ1-2	NA
TGCAGCGTTCATGGACGTCCCGGTAACACTGAAGCTTTCTTT	CSVHGRPGNTEAFF	few	TRBV29-1	TRBJ1-1	NA
TGTGCCATCAGTGAGGGGACGGAGGGGGCCAACGTCCTGACTTTC	CAISEGTEGANVLTF	NA	TRBV10-3	TRBJ2-6	NA
TGTGCCAGCAGTACAAGCGGGAGGTCCTACGAGCAGTACTTC	CASSTSGRSYEQYF	NA	TRBV7-2	TRBJ2-7	TRBD2
TGCAGCGCCGAAGGCACGCCTAGCGGGAGGGACTACAATGAGCAGTTCTTC	CSAEGTPSGRDYNEQFF	NA	TRBV29-1	TRBJ2-1	TRBD2
TGTGCCAGCAGCGCCCGAGGACTAGCGGGAGTTTCAGGGGCCAACGTCCTGACTTTC	CASSARGLAGVSGANVLTF	few	TRBV7-2	TRBJ2-6	TRBD2
TGCGCCAGCAGCCAAGCGACCGGGAATGCCTACAATGAGCAGTTCTTC	CASSQATGNAYNEQFF	many	TRBV4-1	TRBJ2-1	NA
TGTGCCAGCAGCCAACCGGGACAGAGAGTCTCTGGGGCCAACGTCCTGACTTTC	CASSQPGQRVSGANVLTF	NA	TRBV3-1	TRBJ2-6	TRBD1
TGTGCCAGCAGCTCGGAGGGGTACTATGGCTACACCTTC	CASSSEGYYGYTF	NA	TRBV7-3	TRBJ1-2	NA
TGTGCCACCAGTGACTCTGGGACCGATGATGGCTACACCTTC	CATSDSGTDDGYTF	NA	TRBV24-1	TRBJ1-2	NA
TGTGCCAGCAGTTACGGCAGCGCGGGTTGGACAGATACGCAGTATTTT	CASSYGSAGWTDTQYF	few	TRBV6-5	TRBJ2-3	NA
TGTGCCAGCAGCCCTCTAGCGAACACCGGGGAGCTGTTTTTT	CASSPLANTGELFF	few	TRBV6-1	TRBJ2-2	NA
TGTGCCAGTAGTCTAGGGTCCGGGCCGGAGACCCAGTACTTC	CASSLGSGPETQYF	NA	TRBV19	TRBJ2-5	NA
TGCAGCGTCAACCGCCAGGGGAACACTGAAGCTTTCTTT	CSVNRQGNTEAFF	NA	TRBV29-1	TRBJ1-1	NA
TGTGCCAGCAGCCCCGTGGCGGCGAACACCGGGGAGCTGTTTTTT	CASSPVAANTGELFF	many	TRBV7-2	TRBJ2-2	NA
TGCAGTGCTCCCTTCGAGGGGGCAGGGGCCCTCCACTTT	CSAPFEGAGALHF	NA	TRBV20-1	TRBJ1-6	TRBD1